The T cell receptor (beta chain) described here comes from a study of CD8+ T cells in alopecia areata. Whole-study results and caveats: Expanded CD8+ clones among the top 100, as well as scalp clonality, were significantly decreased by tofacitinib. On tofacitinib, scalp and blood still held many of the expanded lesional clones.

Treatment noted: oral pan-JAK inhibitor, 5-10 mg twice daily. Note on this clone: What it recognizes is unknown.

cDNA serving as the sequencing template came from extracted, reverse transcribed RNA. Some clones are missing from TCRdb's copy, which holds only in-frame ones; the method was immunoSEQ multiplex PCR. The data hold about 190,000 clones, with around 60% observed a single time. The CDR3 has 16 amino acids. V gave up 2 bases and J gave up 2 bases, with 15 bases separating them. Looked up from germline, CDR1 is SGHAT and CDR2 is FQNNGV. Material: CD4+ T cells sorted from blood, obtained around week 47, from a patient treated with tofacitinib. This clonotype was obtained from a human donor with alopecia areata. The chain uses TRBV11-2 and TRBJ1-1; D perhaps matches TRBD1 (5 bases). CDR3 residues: CASSLWAGSLNTEAFF. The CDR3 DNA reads TGTGCCAGCAGCTTATGGGCAGGGTCGCTTAACACTGAAGCTTTCTTT.